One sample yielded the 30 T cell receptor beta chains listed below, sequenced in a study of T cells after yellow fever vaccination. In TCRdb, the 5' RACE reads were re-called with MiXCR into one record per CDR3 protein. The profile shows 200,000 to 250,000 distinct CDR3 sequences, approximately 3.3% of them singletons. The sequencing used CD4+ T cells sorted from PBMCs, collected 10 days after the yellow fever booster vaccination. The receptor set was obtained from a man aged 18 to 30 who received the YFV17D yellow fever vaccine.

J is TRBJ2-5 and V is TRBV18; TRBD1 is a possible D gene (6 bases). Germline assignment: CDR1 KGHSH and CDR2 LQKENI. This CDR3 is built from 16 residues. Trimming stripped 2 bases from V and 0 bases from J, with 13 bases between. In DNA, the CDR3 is TGTGCCAGCTCACCATCAGGGGCGATGGACCAAGAGACCCAGTACTTC. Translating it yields CASSPSGAMDQETQYF.

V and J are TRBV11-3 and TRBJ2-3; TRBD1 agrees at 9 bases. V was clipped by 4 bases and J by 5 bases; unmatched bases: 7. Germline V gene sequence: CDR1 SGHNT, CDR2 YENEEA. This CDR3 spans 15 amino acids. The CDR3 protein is CASSSPGQGIDTQYF. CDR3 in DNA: TGTGCCAGCAGCTCGCCGGGACAGGGTATAGATACGCAGTATTTT.

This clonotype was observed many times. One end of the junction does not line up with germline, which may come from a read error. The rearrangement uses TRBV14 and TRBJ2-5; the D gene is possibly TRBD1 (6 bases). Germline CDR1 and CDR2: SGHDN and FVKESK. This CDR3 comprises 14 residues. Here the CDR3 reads CASNQAGALVPQYF. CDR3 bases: TGTGCCAGCAACCAAGCAGGGGCCCTCGTGCCCCAGTACTTC.

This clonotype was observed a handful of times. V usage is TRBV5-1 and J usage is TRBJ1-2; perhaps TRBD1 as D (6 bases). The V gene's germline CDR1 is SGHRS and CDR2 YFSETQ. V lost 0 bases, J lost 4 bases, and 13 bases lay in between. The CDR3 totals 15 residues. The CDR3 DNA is TGCGCCAGCAGCTTGGATGGAAAAGGGGGCTATGGCTACACCTTC. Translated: CASSLDGKGGYGYTF.

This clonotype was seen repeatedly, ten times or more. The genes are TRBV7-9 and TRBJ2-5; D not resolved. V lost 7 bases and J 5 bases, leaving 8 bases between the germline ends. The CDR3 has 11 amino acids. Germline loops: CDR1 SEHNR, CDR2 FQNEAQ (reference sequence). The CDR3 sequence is CASTERETQYF. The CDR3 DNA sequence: TGTGCCAGCACGGAGAGGGAGACCCAGTACTTC. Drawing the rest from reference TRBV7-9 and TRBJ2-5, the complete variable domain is DTGVSQNPRHKITKRGQNVTFRCDPISEHNRLYWYRQTLGQGPEFLTYFQNEAQLEKSRLLSDRFSAERPKGSFSTLEIQRTEQGDSAMYLCASTERETQYFGPGTRLLVL.

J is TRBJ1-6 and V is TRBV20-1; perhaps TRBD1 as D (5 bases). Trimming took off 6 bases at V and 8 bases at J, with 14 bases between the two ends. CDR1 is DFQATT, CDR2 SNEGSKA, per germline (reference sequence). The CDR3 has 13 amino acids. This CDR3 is CSARDEVDSPLHF. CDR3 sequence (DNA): TGCAGTGCGAGGGACGAAGTGGATTCACCCCTCCACTTT.

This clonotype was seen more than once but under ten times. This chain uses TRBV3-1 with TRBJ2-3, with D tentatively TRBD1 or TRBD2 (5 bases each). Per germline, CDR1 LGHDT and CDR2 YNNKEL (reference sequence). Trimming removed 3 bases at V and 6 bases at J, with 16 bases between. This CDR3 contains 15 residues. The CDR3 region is CASSHLPGRDDTQYF. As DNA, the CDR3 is TGTGCCAGCAGCCACCTTCCGGGGCGAGATGATACGCAGTATTTT.

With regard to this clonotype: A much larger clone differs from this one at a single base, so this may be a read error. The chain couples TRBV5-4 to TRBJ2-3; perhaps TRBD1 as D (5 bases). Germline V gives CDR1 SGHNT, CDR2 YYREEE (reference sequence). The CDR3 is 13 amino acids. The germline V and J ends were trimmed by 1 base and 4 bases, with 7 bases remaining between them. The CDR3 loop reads CASSLPGPDTQYF. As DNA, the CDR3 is TGTGCCAGCAGCTTGCCAGGGCCAGATACGCAGTATTTT.

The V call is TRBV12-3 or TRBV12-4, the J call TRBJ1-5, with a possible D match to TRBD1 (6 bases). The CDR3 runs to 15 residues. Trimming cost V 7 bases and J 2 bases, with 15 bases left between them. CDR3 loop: CASTPGGGGNQPQHF. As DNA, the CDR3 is TGTGCCAGCACCCCCGGGGGCGGGGGCAATCAGCCCCAGCATTTT.

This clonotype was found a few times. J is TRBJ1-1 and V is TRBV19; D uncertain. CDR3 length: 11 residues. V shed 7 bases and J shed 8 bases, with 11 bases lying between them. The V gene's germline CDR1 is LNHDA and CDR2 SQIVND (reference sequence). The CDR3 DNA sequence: TGTGCCAGTATCTACTCCCTGGAAGCTTTCTTT. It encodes CASIYSLEAFF.

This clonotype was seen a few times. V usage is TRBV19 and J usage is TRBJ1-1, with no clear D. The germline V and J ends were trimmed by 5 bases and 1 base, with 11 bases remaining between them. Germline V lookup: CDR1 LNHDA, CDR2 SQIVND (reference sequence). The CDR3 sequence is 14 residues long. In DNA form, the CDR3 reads TGTGCCAGTAGTTCGGGGTGGACGAACACTGAAGCTTTCTTT. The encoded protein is CASSSGWTNTEAFF.

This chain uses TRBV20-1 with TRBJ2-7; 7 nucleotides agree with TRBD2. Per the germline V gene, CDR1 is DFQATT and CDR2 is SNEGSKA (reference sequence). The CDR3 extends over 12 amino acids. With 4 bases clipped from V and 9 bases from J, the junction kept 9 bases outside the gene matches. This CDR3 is CSANPCGGSQYV. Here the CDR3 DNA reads TGCAGTGCTAACCCTTGCGGGGGTTCGCAGTACGTC.

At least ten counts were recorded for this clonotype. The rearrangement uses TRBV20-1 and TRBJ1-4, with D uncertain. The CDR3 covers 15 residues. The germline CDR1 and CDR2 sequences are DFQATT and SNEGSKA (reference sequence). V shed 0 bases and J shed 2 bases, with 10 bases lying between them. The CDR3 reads CSARDARDTNEKLFF. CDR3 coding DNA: TGCAGTGCTAGAGATGCCCGTGATACTAATGAAAAACTGTTTTTT.

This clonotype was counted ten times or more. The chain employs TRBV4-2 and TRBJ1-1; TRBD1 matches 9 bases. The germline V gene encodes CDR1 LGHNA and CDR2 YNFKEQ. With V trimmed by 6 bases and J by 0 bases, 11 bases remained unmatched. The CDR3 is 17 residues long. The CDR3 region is CASSSRQGGGMNTEAFF. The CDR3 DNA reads TGTGCCAGCAGTTCCCGACAGGGGGGGGGGATGAACACTGAAGCTTTCTTT.

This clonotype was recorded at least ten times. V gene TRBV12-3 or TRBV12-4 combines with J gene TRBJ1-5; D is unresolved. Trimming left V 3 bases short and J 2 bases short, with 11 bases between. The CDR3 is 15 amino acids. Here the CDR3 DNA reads TGTGCCAGCAGTTTGGGTGGTTCCGGCAATCAGCCCCAGCATTTT. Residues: CASSLGGSGNQPQHF.

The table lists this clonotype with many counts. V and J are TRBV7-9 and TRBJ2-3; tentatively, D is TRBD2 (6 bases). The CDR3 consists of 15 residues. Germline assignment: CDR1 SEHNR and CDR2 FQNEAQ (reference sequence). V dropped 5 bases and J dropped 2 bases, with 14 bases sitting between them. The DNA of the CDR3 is TGTGCCAGCAGCGCCCGCCTGCGGGACACAGATACGCAGTATTTT. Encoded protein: CASSARLRDTDTQYF.

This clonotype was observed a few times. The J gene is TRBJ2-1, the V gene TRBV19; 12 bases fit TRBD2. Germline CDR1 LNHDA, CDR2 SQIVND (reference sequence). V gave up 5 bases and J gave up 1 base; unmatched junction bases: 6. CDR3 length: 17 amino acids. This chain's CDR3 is CASSLQTSGGSYNEQFF. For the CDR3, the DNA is TGTGCCAGTAGTCTGCAGACTAGCGGGGGATCCTACAATGAGCAGTTCTTC.

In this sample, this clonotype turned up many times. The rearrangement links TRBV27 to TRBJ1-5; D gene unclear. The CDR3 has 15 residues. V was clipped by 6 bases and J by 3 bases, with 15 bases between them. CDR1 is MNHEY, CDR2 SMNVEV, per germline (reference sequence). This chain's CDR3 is CASSRAASYNQPQHF. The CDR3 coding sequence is TGTGCCAGCAGCCGGGCGGCATCGTACAATCAGCCCCAGCATTTT.

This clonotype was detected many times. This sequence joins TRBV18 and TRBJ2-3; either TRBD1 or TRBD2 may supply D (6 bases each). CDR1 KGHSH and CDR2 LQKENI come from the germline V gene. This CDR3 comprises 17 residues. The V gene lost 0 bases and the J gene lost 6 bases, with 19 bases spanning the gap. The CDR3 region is CASSPPAGTRLYDTQYF. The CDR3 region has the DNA TGTGCCAGCTCACCACCCGCGGGGACACGCCTTTATGATACGCAGTATTTT.

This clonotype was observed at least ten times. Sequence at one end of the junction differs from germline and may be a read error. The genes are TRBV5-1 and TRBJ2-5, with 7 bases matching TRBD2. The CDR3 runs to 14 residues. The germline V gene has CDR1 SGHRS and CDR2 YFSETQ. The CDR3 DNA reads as TGTGCCAGCAGCTTAGTCGGGGGGCAAGAGACCCAGTACTTC. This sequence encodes CASSLVGGQETQYF.

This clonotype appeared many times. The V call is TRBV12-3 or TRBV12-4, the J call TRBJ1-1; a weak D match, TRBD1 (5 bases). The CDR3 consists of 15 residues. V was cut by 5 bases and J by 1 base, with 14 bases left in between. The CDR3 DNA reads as TGTGCCAGCAGTCTGGGGGGGTCGGGGAACACTGAAGCTTTCTTT. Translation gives CASSLGGSGNTEAFF.

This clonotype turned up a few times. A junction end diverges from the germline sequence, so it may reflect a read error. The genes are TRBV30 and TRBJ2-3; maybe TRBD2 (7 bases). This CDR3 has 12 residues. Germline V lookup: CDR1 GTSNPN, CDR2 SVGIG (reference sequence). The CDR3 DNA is TGTGCCGGGAGGGGGGCCGGAGATACGCAGTATTTT. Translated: CAGRGAGDTQYF.

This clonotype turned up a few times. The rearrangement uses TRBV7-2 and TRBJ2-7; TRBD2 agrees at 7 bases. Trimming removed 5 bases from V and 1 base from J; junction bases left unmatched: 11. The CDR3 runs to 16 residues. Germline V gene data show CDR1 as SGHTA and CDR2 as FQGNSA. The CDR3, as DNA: TGTGCCAGCAGCCGCACGGGACTACCTCAGTCCTACGAGCAGTACTTC. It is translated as CASSRTGLPQSYEQYF.

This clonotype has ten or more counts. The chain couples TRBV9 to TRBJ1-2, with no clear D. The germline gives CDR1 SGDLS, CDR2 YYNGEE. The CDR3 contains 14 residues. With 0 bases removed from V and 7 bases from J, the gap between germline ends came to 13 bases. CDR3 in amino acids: CASSVDPLPSGYTF. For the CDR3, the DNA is TGTGCCAGCAGCGTAGACCCGTTGCCCTCTGGCTACACCTTC.

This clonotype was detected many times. Here the CDR3 reads CASSLRGQGRNEQFF. CDR3 DNA sequence: TGTGCCAGCAGTTTAAGGGGACAGGGTAGGAATGAGCAGTTCTTC. The V call is TRBV12-3 or TRBV12-4, the J call TRBJ2-1; 9 nucleotides line up with TRBD1. This CDR3 has 15 amino acids. V lost 2 bases to trimming and J lost 7 bases; unmatched junction nucleotides: 6.

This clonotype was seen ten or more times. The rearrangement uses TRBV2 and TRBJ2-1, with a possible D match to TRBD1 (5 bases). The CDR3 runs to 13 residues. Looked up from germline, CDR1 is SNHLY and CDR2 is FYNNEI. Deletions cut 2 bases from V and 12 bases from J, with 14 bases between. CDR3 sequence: CASSENLRVRQFF. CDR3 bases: TGTGCCAGCAGTGAAAATCTCAGGGTGAGGCAGTTCTTC.

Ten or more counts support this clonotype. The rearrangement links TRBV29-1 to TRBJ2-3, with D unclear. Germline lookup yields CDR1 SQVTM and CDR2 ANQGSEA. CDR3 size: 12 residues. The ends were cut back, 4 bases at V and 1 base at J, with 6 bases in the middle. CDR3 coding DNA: TGCAGCGTTGGAGTAGGCACAGATACGCAGTATTTT. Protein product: CSVGVGTDTQYF.

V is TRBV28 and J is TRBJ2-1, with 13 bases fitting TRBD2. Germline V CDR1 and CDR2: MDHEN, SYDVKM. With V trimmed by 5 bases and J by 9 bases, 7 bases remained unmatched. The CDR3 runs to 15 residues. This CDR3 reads CASSLPGLAGLEQFF. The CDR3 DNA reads TGTGCCAGCAGTCTCCCGGGACTAGCGGGGCTTGAGCAGTTCTTC.

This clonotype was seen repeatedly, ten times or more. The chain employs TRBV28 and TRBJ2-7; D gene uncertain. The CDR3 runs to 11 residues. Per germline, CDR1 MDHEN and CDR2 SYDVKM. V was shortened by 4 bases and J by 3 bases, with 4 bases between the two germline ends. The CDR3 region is CASSSLYEQYV. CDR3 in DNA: TGTGCCAGCAGTTCTCTCTACGAGCAGTACGTC.

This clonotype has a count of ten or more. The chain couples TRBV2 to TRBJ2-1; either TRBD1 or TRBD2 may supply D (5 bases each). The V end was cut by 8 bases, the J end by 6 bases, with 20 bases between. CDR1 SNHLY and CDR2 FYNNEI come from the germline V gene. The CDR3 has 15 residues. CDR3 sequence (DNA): TGTGCCAGCCGCCTCGAGCCCGGGACGGGCAATGAGCAGTTCTTC. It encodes CASRLEPGTGNEQFF.